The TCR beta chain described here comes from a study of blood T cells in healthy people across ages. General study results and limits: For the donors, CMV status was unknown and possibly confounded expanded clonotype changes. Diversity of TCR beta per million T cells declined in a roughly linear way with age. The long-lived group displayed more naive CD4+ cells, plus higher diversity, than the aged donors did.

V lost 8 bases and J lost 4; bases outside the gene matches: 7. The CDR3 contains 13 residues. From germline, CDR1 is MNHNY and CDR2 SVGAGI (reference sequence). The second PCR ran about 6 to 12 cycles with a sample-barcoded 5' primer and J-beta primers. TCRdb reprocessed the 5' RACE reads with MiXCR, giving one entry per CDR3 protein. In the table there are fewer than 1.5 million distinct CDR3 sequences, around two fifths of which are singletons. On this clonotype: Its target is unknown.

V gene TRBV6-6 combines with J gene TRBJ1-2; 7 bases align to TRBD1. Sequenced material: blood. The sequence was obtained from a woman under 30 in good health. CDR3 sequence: CASWSGGGYGYTF. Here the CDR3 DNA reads TGTGCCAGCTGGTCAGGGGGAGGCTATGGCTACACCTTC.